The source of this T cell receptor beta chain is a study of blood T cell repertoires in COVID-19. About the research overall: Collection of acute and convalescent COVID-19 samples took place in the United States, Italy and Spain.

Trimming cost V 4 bases and J 2 bases, with 16 bases left between them. Germline V gene sequence: CDR1 SGHTS, CDR2 YDEGEE. The CDR3 is made up of 15 amino acids. The assay was immunoSEQ multiplex PCR, and TCRdb's table has in-frame clones only and misses some. The sample has roughly 250,000 clones; 85% to 90% are singletons. Sequences were obtained from peripheral blood. The TCR originated in a woman in her forties with acute or convalescent COVID-19. The chain recombines TRBV5-8 with TRBJ2-7, with D maybe TRBD1 (5 bases). CDR3 loop: CASSQNSQGTYEQYV. CDR3 DNA: TGTGCCAGCAGCCAAAACTCCCAGGGTACCTACGAGCAGTACGTC.